These 2 T cell receptor beta chains were sequenced from one sample in a study of T cells in Graves' hyperthyroidism and ophthalmopathy. There were TCR beta CDR3 regions amplified from RNA transcripts. The TCR CDR3 was amplified in a first-round RT-PCR using the HTBI primer set. In TCRdb, the multiplex PCR reads were re-called with MiXCR into one record per CDR3 protein. The repertoire holds 300,000 to 500,000 distinct CDR3 sequences, 15% seen once, with approximately 30% in the top ten. Specimen: blood. These receptors were collected from a woman in her twenties or thirties with Graves' hyperthyroidism.

This clonotype was seen ten or more times. CDR3: CASTTRRGINTDTQYF. The CDR3 bases are TGTGCCAGCACCACCCGAAGGGGTATCAACACAGATACGCAGTATTTT. The chain combines TRBV27 with TRBJ2-3; D perhaps matches TRBD1 (5 bases). This CDR3 has 16 residues. Germline CDR1 is MNHEY and CDR2 is SMNVEV (reference sequence). The V end lost 7 bases, the J end lost 2 bases, and 19 bases lay between the germline ends.

Only a few counts were recorded for this clonotype. The rearrangement links TRBV19 to TRBJ2-1; the D call may be TRBD1 or TRBD2 (5 bases each). The CDR3 runs to 13 residues. Germline CDR1 reads LNHDA; CDR2 reads SQIVND (reference sequence). V gave up 5 bases and J gave up 2 bases, with 7 bases separating them. Here the CDR3 DNA reads TGTGCCAGTAGTGGGGGAGCCTACAATGAGCAGTTCTTC. Translating gives CASSGGAYNEQFF.